The 10 T cell receptor beta chains given below trace back to one sample, sequenced in a study of OX40 agonist ivuxolimab in advanced cancers. TCRdb's table, derived via immunoSEQ multiplex PCR, lists solely in-frame clones and lacks some. Among 68,000 or so clones listed, 75% to 90% were seen once. The starting material was CD4+ or CD8+ T cells sorted from blood, obtained in a trial of the OX40 agonist ivuxolimab. The receptors derive from an adult with an advanced solid tumor such as melanoma, head and neck, liver or kidney cancer.

The V call is TRBV6-5, the J call TRBJ1-2; perhaps TRBD1 as D (5 bases). The germline CDR1 and CDR2 sequences are MNHEY and SVGAGI. There are 12 residues in the CDR3. The V and J ends lost 2 bases and 8 bases respectively, with 9 bases between them. CDR3 coding DNA: TGTGCCAGCAGTTACGTAGGGGCCGGCTACACCTTC. Residues: CASSYVGAGYTF.

The chain carries TRBV30 and TRBJ1-4; D gene ambiguous. The V gene lost 0 bases and the J gene lost 7 bases, with 6 bases spanning the gap. Germline V gene data show CDR1 as GTSNPN and CDR2 as SVGIG (reference sequence). This CDR3 is 12 amino acids long. CDR3 region: CAWSVFREKLFF. As DNA, the CDR3 is TGTGCCTGGAGTGTATTCCGTGAAAAACTGTTTTTT.

The V call is TRBV5-6, the J call TRBJ2-2; 9 positions match TRBD2. Germline CDR1 SGHDT, CDR2 YYEEEE. The CDR3 runs 16 residues. Germline trimming cut 0 bases from V and 4 bases from J; bases unmatched to any gene: 4. CDR3: CASSLGLAGFTGELFF. As DNA, the CDR3 is TGTGCCAGCAGCTTGGGTCTAGCGGGGTTCACCGGGGAGCTGTTTTTT.

V is TRBV11-3 and J is TRBJ2-3, with D possibly being TRBD1 or TRBD2 (6 bases each). The V gene lost 3 bases and the J gene lost 3 bases, with 10 bases spanning the gap. The CDR3 is 14 amino acids. Germline V gene sequence: CDR1 SGHNT, CDR2 YENEEA. CDR3 nucleotides: TGTGCCAGCAGCTTGGGCGGGACAACAGATACGCAGTATTTT. Translated, it gives CASSLGGTTDTQYF.

The chain joins TRBV27 to TRBJ2-1; D perhaps matches TRBD2 (6 bases). Germline V gives CDR1 MNHEY, CDR2 SMNVEV (reference sequence). Trimming took off 3 bases at V and 7 bases at J, with 13 bases between the two ends. CDR3 length: 14 residues. DNA for the CDR3: TGTGCCAGCAGTTTCGATCCGGGAGCTAATGAGCAGTTCTTC. Amino acids: CASSFDPGANEQFF.

The chain carries TRBV19 and TRBJ2-7, with D uncertain. V lost 8 bases to trimming and J lost 7 bases, with 15 bases between them. The CDR3 is 12 amino acids. CDR1 and CDR2 (germline): LNHDA, SQIVND (reference sequence). CDR3 DNA: TGTGCCAGTGCAGATCCCCCGGGTGAGCAGTACTTC. It specifies CASADPPGEQYF.

V gene TRBV28 combines with J gene TRBJ1-2, with D tentatively TRBD1 (5 bases). CDR1 and CDR2 (germline): MDHEN, SYDVKM. The V end was cut by 5 bases, the J end by 4 bases, with 14 bases between. This CDR3 spans 14 amino acids. CDR3 loop: CASSRSGTFYGYTF. Written as DNA, the CDR3 is TGTGCCAGCAGTCGATCCGGGACTTTCTATGGCTACACCTTC.

This chain links TRBV21-1 with TRBJ1-5. TRBV21-1 represents a pseudogene. CDR3 length equals 13 residues. CDR3 DNA: TGTGCCAGGAAAAACGTCGGCAATCAGCCCCAGCATTTT. It encodes CARKNVGNQPQHF.

The chain employs TRBV11-3 and TRBJ1-1; D is possibly TRBD1 (5 bases). Looked up from germline, CDR1 is SGHNT and CDR2 is YENEEA. V lost 4 bases and J 0 bases, leaving 6 bases between the germline ends. The CDR3 runs to 13 residues. In DNA, the CDR3 is TGTGCCAGCAGCTCCAGGGTGAACACTGAAGCTTTCTTT. It is translated as CASSSRVNTEAFF.

The chain recombines TRBV7-9 with TRBJ1-5; unclear D gene. The CDR3 consists of 13 residues. Trimming took off 1 base at V and 4 bases at J, with 5 bases between the two ends. Germline lookup yields CDR1 SEHNR and CDR2 FQNEAQ (reference sequence). DNA of the CDR3: TGTGCCAGCAGCTTAGACTTGAATCAGCCCCAGCATTTT. It yields the protein CASSLDLNQPQHF.